The rows below give T cell receptor beta chains drawn from one sample of a study of CD8+ T cells in alopecia areata. Profiling relied on immunoSEQ multiplex PCR, and the TCRdb table lists in-frame clones only, not all of them. The sample gives about 94,000 clones, about two thirds of which show up once; approximately 15% is in the top ten. This material consisted of CD8+ T cells sorted from blood, taken at week 44, from a patient treated with tofacitinib. Every receptor here comes from a human donor with alopecia areata. The CDR3 runs from the conserved cysteine through the conserved F or W. D genes are given only for firm matches. A clone size is listed for some rows: how often the clone was seen (once, few, many), or a class if it is expanded.

clone size	V gene	D gene	J gene	CDR3 DNA	CDR3 protein
NA	TRBV20-1	NA	TRBJ2-7	TGCAGTTCATATTGGGGCTACGAGCAGTACTTC	CSSYWGYEQYF
once	TRBV2	NA	TRBJ2-5	TGTGCCAGCAGTGAGGCAGGAGGTGACACCCAGTACTTC	CASSEAGGDTQYF
NA	TRBV30	NA	TRBJ2-2	TGTGCCTGGACTGCAATGAACACCGGGGAGCTGTTTTTT	CAWTAMNTGELFF
once	TRBV19	NA	TRBJ1-6	TGTGCCAGTAGAGCAGGGAATTCACCCCTCCACTTT	CASRAGNSPLHF
NA	TRBV5-1	NA	TRBJ2-7	TGCGCCAGCAGCTTGAGCAGCGCAGCACCCGAGCAGTACTTC	CASSLSSAAPEQYF
many	TRBV2	NA	TRBJ1-5	TGTGCCAGCAGCAGGCGCAATCAGCCCCAGCATTTT	CASSRRNQPQHF
NA	TRBV4-3	NA	TRBJ1-1	TGCGCCAGCAGCCTTTCTGGGGGGTCCGCTGAAGCTTTCTTT	CASSLSGGSAEAFF
few	TRBV29-1	NA	TRBJ1-1	TGCAGCGTTGAAGAGGCGAACACTGAAGCTTTCTTT	CSVEEANTEAFF
NA	TRBV19	NA	TRBJ1-1	TGTGCCAGTAGTATGTATGACTTCACTGAAGCTTTCTTT	CASSMYDFTEAFF
NA	TRBV27	NA	TRBJ2-7	TGTGCCAGCAGTTCCCGACACAAGACCTACTCCTACGAGCAGTACTTC	CASSSRHKTYSYEQYF
NA	TRBV30	TRBD1	TRBJ1-1	TGTGCCTGGAGTGTAGTTCAGGGGGTCGAAGCTTTCTTT	CAWSVVQGVEAFF
few	TRBV4-3	NA	TRBJ2-7	TGCGCCAGCAGCCAAGATCAGGGGAGGAGCTCCTACGAGCAGTACTTC	CASSQDQGRSSYEQYF
once	TRBV10-2	NA	TRBJ1-1	TGCGCCAGCAGTGAGTCCCCCAGAAACACTGAAGCTTTCTTT	CASSESPRNTEAFF
few	TRBV5-6	NA	TRBJ2-7	TGTGCCAGCAGCCCGACGGAGCGATCCTACGAGCAGTACTTC	CASSPTERSYEQYF
once	TRBV19	TRBD1	TRBJ2-7	TGTGCCAGTAGTACCGGGACAGGAGACTACGAGCAGTACTTC	CASSTGTGDYEQYF
NA	TRBV6-1	NA	TRBJ2-7	TGTGCCAGCAAGAGAACAGGGAGTAACGAGCAGTACTTC	CASKRTGSNEQYF
NA	TRBV5-1	NA	TRBJ2-3	TGCGCCAGCAGCTTGGTTGGACGGGACGGAGATACGCAGTATTTT	CASSLVGRDGDTQYF
NA	TRBV2	NA	TRBJ1-2	TGTGCCAGCAGTGAGGGAGCCTATGGCTACACCTTC	CASSEGAYGYTF
NA	TRBV30	NA	TRBJ2-5	TGTGCCTGGGCCTTCGGGGGGCTTGGGGAGACCCAGTACTTC	CAWAFGGLGETQYF
few	TRBV28	NA	TRBJ1-2	TGTGCCAGCAGTTTTGGAGGGGGTGATGGCTACACCTTC	CASSFGGGDGYTF
NA	TRBV19	NA	TRBJ2-7	TGTGCCAGTAGTATCAAGACCGGAGGGGAGCAGTACTTC	CASSIKTGGEQYF
few	TRBV5-1	NA	TRBJ2-7	TGCGCCAGCAGCTTGGGGTTGGGGAACTACGAGCAGTACTTC	CASSLGLGNYEQYF
NA	TRBV7-7	NA	TRBJ2-2	TGTGCCAGCAGCTTCGGGGTGAACACCGGGGAGCTGTTTTTT	CASSFGVNTGELFF
NA	TRBV2	NA	TRBJ1-3	TGTGCCAGCAGTGGTGGAAACACCATATATTTT	CASSGGNTIYF
NA	TRBV19	NA	TRBJ1-1	TGTGCCAGTAGTATAAGGGTGAACACTGAAGCTTTCTTT	CASSIRVNTEAFF
NA	TRBV9	NA	TRBJ1-2	TGTGCCAGCAGCGGAAACAGGGAAACTAACTATGGCTACACCTTC	CASSGNRETNYGYTF
few	TRBV7-9	NA	TRBJ1-1	TGTGCCAGCAGCCATGCTGGGGGGTCTGAAGCTTTCTTT	CASSHAGGSEAFF
NA	TRBV10-2	TRBD1	TRBJ2-7	TGCGCCAGCAGTGATTCAGGGGGTTTAGTCTACGAGCAGTACTTC	CASSDSGGLVYEQYF
few	TRBV5-1	NA	TRBJ1-1	TGCGCCAGCAGCTCGGAGAACACTGAAGCTTTCTTT	CASSSENTEAFF
NA	TRBV7-8	TRBD1	TRBJ1-2	TGTGCCAGCAGCTTAGGGGCAGGGGGGACCTATGGCTACACCTTC	CASSLGAGGTYGYTF
NA	TRBV4-3	TRBD1	TRBJ1-1	TGCGCCAGCAGCCAAGAGGGACAGGGACCGAACACTGAAGCTTTCTTT	CASSQEGQGPNTEAFF
NA	TRBV6-7	NA	TRBJ1-5	TGTGCCAGCAGTTACAAGCCGACAGCTAATCAGCCCCAGCATTTT	CASSYKPTANQPQHF
few	TRBV4-3	TRBD1	TRBJ2-1	TGCGCCAGCAGTCGACTCACAGGGGGAGGTGATGAGCAGTTCTTC	CASSRLTGGGDEQFF
few	TRBV20-1	NA	TRBJ2-2	TGCAGTGCTCCCCGTGAAGGGGAGCTGTTTTTT	CSAPREGELFF
NA	TRBV2	TRBD1	TRBJ2-7	TGTGCCAGCAGTAACCTCCCGGGACAGGCCTACGAGCAGTACTTC	CASSNLPGQAYEQYF
NA	TRBV7-9	TRBD2	TRBJ2-1	TGTGCCAGCAGCCTGGGGGGGTCCCTATCCGGTGAGCAGTTCTTC	CASSLGGSLSGEQFF
few	TRBV29-1	NA	TRBJ1-1	TGCAGCGTTTCGGGGAACACTGAAGCTTTCTTT	CSVSGNTEAFF
NA	TRBV7-7	TRBD2	TRBJ2-3	TGTGCCAGCAGCCTAAGCGGGGGCACAGATACGCAGTATTTT	CASSLSGGTDTQYF
few	TRBV19	NA	TRBJ2-7	TGTGCCAGTAGTACCTCGGACAGAACCTCTACCTACGAGCAGTACTTC	CASSTSDRTSTYEQYF
NA	TRBV5-1	TRBD2	TRBJ2-1	TGCGCCAGCAGCAATAGCGGGGGAACCTACAATGAGCAGTTCTTC	CASSNSGGTYNEQFF
few	TRBV4-3	TRBD1	TRBJ2-1	TGCGCCAGCAGCCAGCAGGACAGGGACAATGAGCAGTTCTTC	CASSQQDRDNEQFF
NA	TRBV4-1	TRBD1	TRBJ1-6	TGCGCCAGCAGTAGGACAGGGCAAAATTCACCCCTCCACTTT	CASSRTGQNSPLHF
NA	TRBV29-1	NA	TRBJ1-1	TGCAGCGTTCTCGAGAACACTGAAGCTTTCTTT	CSVLENTEAFF
NA	TRBV4-3	TRBD1	TRBJ1-2	TGCGCCAGCAGCCAAGATAGGGGGCAGGGCAGCTATGGCTACACCTTC	CASSQDRGQGSYGYTF
few	TRBV6-5	NA	TRBJ2-1	TGTGCCAGCAGTTACTCGGGAGGAGAAACTGGGTATGAGCAGTTCTTC	CASSYSGGETGYEQFF
NA	TRBV10-2	TRBD2	TRBJ2-4	TGCGCCAGCAGTGATGGGCCCGTAGCGGGGCTAGCCAAAAACATTCAGTACTTC	CASSDGPVAGLAKNIQYF